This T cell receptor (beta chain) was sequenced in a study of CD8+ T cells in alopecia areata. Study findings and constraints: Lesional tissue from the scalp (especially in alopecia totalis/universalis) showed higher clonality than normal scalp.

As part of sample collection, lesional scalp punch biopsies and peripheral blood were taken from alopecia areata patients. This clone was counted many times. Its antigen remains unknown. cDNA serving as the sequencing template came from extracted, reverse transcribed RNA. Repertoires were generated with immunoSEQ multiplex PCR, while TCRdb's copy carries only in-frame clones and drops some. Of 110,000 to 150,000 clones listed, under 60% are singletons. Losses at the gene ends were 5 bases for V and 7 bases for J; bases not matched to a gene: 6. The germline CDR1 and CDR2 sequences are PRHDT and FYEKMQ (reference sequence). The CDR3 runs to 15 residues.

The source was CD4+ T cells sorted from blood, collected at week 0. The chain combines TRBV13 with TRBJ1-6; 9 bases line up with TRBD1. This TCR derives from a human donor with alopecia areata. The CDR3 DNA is TGTGCCAGCAGCGAGGGGACAGGGCACAATTCACCCCTCCACTTT. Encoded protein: CASSEGTGHNSPLHF.